The 30 T cell receptor beta chains given below trace back to one sample, sequenced in a study of shared clonotypes between healthy human individuals. Profiled with immunoSEQ multiplex PCR; TCRdb holds only in-frame clones, not every one. The data show some 2.4 million clones, 90% to 95% seen once. The material sequenced was naive CD4+ T cells from PBMCs. The subset here: CD45RA+ positively selected. The receptors derive from a man between 18 and 35 years old in good health. Some clones in this sample may be carry-over from other donors' samples.

The chain is built from TRBV16 and TRBJ1-5; D is possibly TRBD1 (6 bases). Germline V gene lookup returns CDR1 KGHSY and CDR2 FQNENV. The germline V and J ends were trimmed by 2 bases and 6 bases, with 11 bases remaining between them. This CDR3 has 14 residues. The CDR3 sequence is CASSQRGLGQPQHF. The CDR3 DNA sequence: TGTGCCAGCAGCCAACGGGGGCTAGGTCAGCCCCAGCATTTT. Based on the CDR3 plus reference TRBV16 and TRBJ1-5, the full variable domain is GEEVAQTPKHLVRGEGQKAKLYCAPIKGHSYVFWYQQVLKNEFKFLISFQNENVFDETGMPKERFSAKCLPNSPCSLEIQATKLEDSAVYFCASSQRGLGQPQHFGDGTRLSIL.

The V gene is TRBV30, the J gene TRBJ1-4; D possibly corresponds to TRBD1 (6 bases). Trimming removed 3 bases from V and 7 bases from J, with 12 bases in between. This CDR3 spans 13 amino acids. From germline, CDR1 is GTSNPN and CDR2 SVGIG (reference sequence). The CDR3 is CAWSPGVTEKLFF. As DNA, the CDR3 is TGTGCCTGGAGCCCAGGGGTAACTGAAAAACTGTTTTTT.

This clone was observed a few times. The same CDR3 also results from other DNA sequences found in this sample. The V call is TRBV11-3, the J call TRBJ2-1; 8 positions match TRBD1. J lost 0 bases, V lost 5 bases, and 3 bases had no gene match. CDR3 length: 15 residues. Germline V lookup: CDR1 SGHNT, CDR2 YENEEA. DNA of the CDR3: TGTGCCAGCAGCCCCGGACAGGGCTCCTACAATGAGCAGTTCTTC. It encodes CASSPGQGSYNEQFF.

The chain carries TRBV6-5 and TRBJ2-7, with no clear D. The CDR3 runs to 12 residues. V shed 4 bases and J shed 4 bases, with 8 bases lying between them. Germline V gene data show CDR1 as MNHEY and CDR2 as SVGAGI. CDR3 residues: CASSFGAYEQYF. Here the CDR3 DNA reads TGTGCCAGCAGTTTCGGAGCATACGAGCAGTACTTC.

The V call is TRBV27, the J call TRBJ1-1; 10 bases match TRBD1. CDR1 and CDR2 from the germline V gene are MNHEY and SMNVEV (reference sequence). The trim removed 5 bases at V and 4 bases at J, leaving 10 bases unmatched. This CDR3 has 16 residues. CDR3 residues: CASSQRDRGWGTEAFF. In DNA, the CDR3 is TGTGCCAGCAGTCAACGGGACAGGGGTTGGGGCACTGAAGCTTTCTTT.

In this sample, this clone turned up once. This sequence joins TRBV7-9 and TRBJ2-5; 8 nucleotides agree with TRBD1. The trim removed 5 bases at V and 4 bases at J, leaving 9 bases unmatched. There are 15 residues in the CDR3. From germline, CDR1 is SEHNR and CDR2 FQNEAQ (reference sequence). CDR3 in DNA: TGTGCCAGCAGCCAATCGGGACAGGCCCTAGAGACCCAGTACTTC. Translation gives CASSQSGQALETQYF.

This rearrangement joins TRBV19 to TRBJ2-7; 8 positions agree with TRBD1. This CDR3 spans 13 amino acids. CDR1 LNHDA and CDR2 SQIVND come from the germline V gene (reference sequence). V was clipped by 6 bases and J by 7 bases; unmatched bases: 8. In DNA form, the CDR3 reads TGTGCCAGTAGCCCCCAGGGGGCCAGAGAGCAGTACTTC. This translates into CASSPQGAREQYF.

The chain is built from TRBV2 and TRBJ2-3; D is unresolved. The V and J ends lost 3 bases and 0 bases respectively, with 10 bases between them. The CDR3 totals 15 residues. Germline lookup yields CDR1 SNHLY and CDR2 FYNNEI. This CDR3 is CASSERSASTDTQYF. CDR3 DNA sequence: TGTGCCAGCAGTGAGAGGTCAGCTAGCACAGATACGCAGTATTTT.

The chain recombines TRBV6-1 with TRBJ2-3, with D perhaps assigned TRBD1 or TRBD2 (6 bases each). The CDR3 sequence is 14 residues long. CDR1 and CDR2 (germline): MNHNS, SASEGT. The V and J ends lost 3 bases and 3 bases respectively, with 10 bases between them. CDR3 in DNA: TGTGCCAGCAGTGACGGGGGCGGTACAGATACGCAGTATTTT. Translation gives CASSDGGGTDTQYF.

This clone was counted a few times. J is TRBJ1-3 and V is TRBV2; D ambiguous. CDR3 size: 14 residues. The germline CDR1 and CDR2 sequences are SNHLY and FYNNEI. V dropped 8 bases and J dropped 4 bases, with 15 bases sitting between them. The CDR3 loop reads CASGGILRGNTIYF. Here the CDR3 DNA reads TGTGCCAGCGGAGGTATTCTGCGGGGAAACACCATATATTTT. The full variable domain, rest sourced from reference TRBV2 and TRBJ1-3, is EPEVTQTPSHQVTQMGQEVILRCVPISNHLYFYWYRQILGQKVEFLVSFYNNEISEKSEIFDDQFSVERPDGSNFTLKIRSTKLEDSAMYFCASGGILRGNTIYFGEGSWLTVV.

This chain links TRBV7-2 with TRBJ2-7; tentative D call: TRBD2 (5 bases). Trimming took off 5 bases at V and 2 bases at J, with 22 bases between the two ends. Germline V gene lookup returns CDR1 SGHTA and CDR2 FQGNSA. The CDR3 contains 17 residues. The chain's CDR3 is CASSRPRRFVGAYEQYF. The CDR3 nucleotides are TGTGCCAGCAGCCGACCTCGGAGGTTCGTGGGAGCCTACGAGCAGTACTTC.

This chain joins TRBV5-1 and TRBJ2-1; D might be TRBD1 (6 bases). From germline, CDR1 is SGHRS and CDR2 YFSETQ. The CDR3 covers 15 residues. Trimming shortened V by 0 bases and J by 4 bases, and 11 bases separated the two germline ends. DNA for the CDR3: TGCGCCAGCAGCTTGGGGAACACAGGGTACAATGAGCAGTTCTTC. This gives the protein CASSLGNTGYNEQFF.

This chain links TRBV21-1 with TRBJ1-4; the DNA was not compared with TRBD1, the D call given in the table. TRBV21-1 constitutes a pseudogene. This CDR3 comprises 14 residues. CDR3 in DNA: TGTGCCAGCAGCAGGGCAAACACTAATGAAAAACTGTTTTTT. This gives the protein CASSRANTNEKLFF.

Notes on this clone: The sample contains more than one DNA sequence encoding this CDR3. The chain joins TRBV5-1 to TRBJ2-1, with D possibly matching TRBD2 (6 bases). Germline V lookup: CDR1 SGHRS, CDR2 YFSETQ. The CDR3 sequence is 16 residues long. V was trimmed by 2 bases and J by 0 bases, leaving 12 bases between them. The CDR3 sequence is CASSFLAGSSYNEQFF. As DNA, the CDR3 is TGCGCCAGCAGCTTCCTGGCGGGGAGCTCCTACAATGAGCAGTTCTTC.

The chain joins TRBV7-2 to TRBJ2-7, with 14 positions matching TRBD2. Germline loops: CDR1 SGHTA, CDR2 FQGNSA. Unmatched junction bases numbered 12, after V lost 7 bases and J lost 1 base. The CDR3 spans 18 residues. Written as DNA, the CDR3 is TGTGCCAGCACTAAAACCGGGACTAGCGGGAGTGATTCCTACGAGCAGTACTTC. As protein: CASTKTGTSGSDSYEQYF.

This rearrangement joins TRBV7-2 to TRBJ2-1, with a tentative D call TRBD1 (5 bases). Germline CDR1 reads SGHTA; CDR2 reads FQGNSA. The CDR3 consists of 16 residues. The V and J ends lost 3 bases and 5 bases respectively, with 17 bases between them. The CDR3 nucleotides are TGTGCCAGCAGCTTTCTCGAGTCAGGGTTTGACAATGAGCAGTTCTTC. Protein: CASSFLESGFDNEQFF.

The chain is built from TRBV5-1 and TRBJ2-5, with TRBD2 as a possible D gene (6 bases). The germline V gene has CDR1 SGHRS and CDR2 YFSETQ. V shed 4 bases and J shed 1 base, with 17 bases lying between them. This CDR3 spans 16 amino acids. The CDR3 DNA reads as TGCGCCAGCAGCCGGATGAGTAGCGGTTCCCAAGAGACCCAGTACTTC. Translated, it gives CASSRMSSGSQETQYF.

The chain carries TRBV6-1 and TRBJ1-5, with TRBD1 as a possible D gene (6 bases). The CDR3 is 12 amino acids. Trimming shortened V by 5 bases and J by 8 bases, and 10 bases separated the two germline ends. From germline, CDR1 is MNHNS and CDR2 SASEGT. The CDR3 loop is CASSSRGEPQHF. CDR3 sequence (DNA): TGTGCCAGCAGTTCCAGGGGTGAGCCCCAGCATTTT.

As regards this clone: Other DNA sequences in this sample translate to the same CDR3. The chain links TRBV6-1 to TRBJ2-7; tentatively, D is TRBD1 or TRBD2 (5 bases each). The CDR3 has 12 amino acids. Germline CDR1 MNHNS, CDR2 SASEGT. The ends were cut back, 6 bases at V and 1 base at J, with 7 bases in the middle. CDR3 nucleotides: TGTGCCAGCAGGGGGGATTCCTACGAGCAGTACTTC. Protein sequence: CASRGDSYEQYF.

The rearrangement joins TRBV6-1 to TRBJ2-7; D ambiguous. The CDR3 spans 13 residues. From germline, CDR1 is MNHNS and CDR2 SASEGT. V was shortened by 1 base and J by 3 bases, with 7 bases between the two germline ends. CDR3 loop: CASSEGFYYEQYF. CDR3 coding DNA: TGTGCCAGCAGTGAAGGGTTCTACTACGAGCAGTACTTC.

The rearrangement links TRBV19 to TRBJ2-7; 7 nucleotides align to TRBD1. The CDR3 sequence is 15 residues long. V dropped 6 bases and J dropped 7; count of bases not matched to a gene: 15. In germline, CDR1 is LNHDA, CDR2 SQIVND (reference sequence). The CDR3 coding sequence is TGTGCCAGTAGAATAACCGGGACAGCGACAGGGGAGCAGTACTTC. Translated, it gives CASRITGTATGEQYF.

This chain joins TRBV6-1 and TRBJ2-2, with a tentative D call TRBD2 (6 bases). The ends were cut back, 11 bases at V and 1 base at J, with 11 bases in the middle. This CDR3 has 13 residues. Germline V gives CDR1 MNHNS, CDR2 SASEGT. CDR3: CACRLENTGELFF. The CDR3 DNA is TGTGCCTGCCGACTAGAGAACACCGGGGAGCTGTTTTTT.

This chain joins TRBV7-3 and TRBJ1-3, with a tentative D call TRBD1 (5 bases). CDR3 size: 14 residues. Trimming took off 3 bases at V and 4 bases at J, with 10 bases between the two ends. Germline assignment: CDR1 SGHTA and CDR2 FQGTGA. The CDR3 protein is CASSLTATGNTIYF. The CDR3 DNA follows: TGTGCCAGCAGCTTGACAGCGACGGGAAACACCATATATTTT. The entire variable domain, with the rest obtained from reference TRBV7-3 and TRBJ1-3, is as follows: GAGVSQTPSNKVTEKGKYVELRCDPISGHTALYWYRQSLGQGPEFLIYFQGTGAADDSGLPNDRFFAVRPEGSVSTLKIQRTERGDSAVYLCASSLTATGNTIYFGEGSWLTVV.

The J gene is TRBJ1-2, the V gene TRBV25-1; 11 nucleotides agree with TRBD1. The germline gives CDR1 MGHDK, CDR2 SYGVNS. The V segment lost 0 bases and the J segment 5 bases; nucleotides outside the gene matches: 8. CDR3 length equals 17 residues. In DNA, the CDR3 is TGTGCCAGCAGTGAATATGGTCGGCGGGACAGGGGGTATGGCTACACCTTC. Its protein product is CASSEYGRRDRGYGYTF.

This chain connects TRBV2 to TRBJ1-6; tentative D call: TRBD1 (5 bases). The CDR3 is 13 amino acids. The germline CDR1 and CDR2 sequences are SNHLY and FYNNEI. V lost 4 bases to trimming and J lost 10 bases, with 11 bases between them. CDR3 protein: CASSGDGGSPLHF. CDR3 in DNA: TGTGCCAGCAGTGGGGACGGCGGCTCACCCCTCCACTTT.

The V call is TRBV6-6, the J call TRBJ2-7; D is unresolved. Germline V lookup: CDR1 MNHNY, CDR2 SVGAGI (reference sequence). The CDR3 contains 14 residues. V dropped 2 bases and J dropped 2 bases, with 10 bases sitting between them. In DNA form, the CDR3 reads TGTGCCAGCAGTTACGTGCCTAACACCTACGAGCAGTACTTC. Translating gives CASSYVPNTYEQYF.

The rearrangement links TRBV5-4 to TRBJ2-5; D remains unclear. The CDR3 contains 13 residues. V lost 4 bases and J lost 2, with 9 bases in between. Germline V gene sequence: CDR1 SGHNT, CDR2 YYREEE (reference sequence). CDR3: CASSPNPQETQYF. The DNA for the CDR3 is TGTGCCAGCAGCCCGAACCCTCAAGAGACCCAGTACTTC.

The chain recombines TRBV5-1 with TRBJ2-5; 7 nucleotides align to TRBD1. CDR1 is SGHRS and CDR2 is YFSETQ in the germline V gene. J was trimmed by 5 bases and V by 3 bases; bases with no gene match: 7. There are 14 residues in the CDR3. The CDR3 loop is CASSSQGGLETQYF. The DNA for the CDR3 is TGCGCCAGCAGCTCTCAAGGGGGCTTGGAGACCCAGTACTTC.

The rearrangement links TRBV6-1 to TRBJ2-7, with D maybe TRBD2 (5 bases). Trimming pared 2 bases from V and 0 bases from J, leaving 14 bases between. Germline V CDR1 and CDR2: MNHNS, SASEGT. The CDR3 extends over 16 amino acids. The CDR3 DNA sequence: TGTGCCAGCAGTGAATCGGGGTGGGAGCCCTCCTACGAGCAGTACTTC. It encodes CASSESGWEPSYEQYF.

The chain couples TRBV28 to TRBJ2-3, with 8 bases identical to TRBD2. Germline V gives CDR1 MDHEN, CDR2 SYDVKM. The CDR3 has 17 residues. The ends lost 9 bases at V and 3 bases at J; junction bases unmatched: 17. CDR3 coding DNA: TGTGCCAGTTACGGTCCCCCCCGCGGGAGGAATACAGATACGCAGTATTTT. This translates into CASYGPPRGRNTDTQYF.